This TCR beta chain was observed in a study of tumor-infiltrating lymphocytes in primary liver carcinoma. Study-wide background: The neoplasms were of stage T1-T3 N0M0, with dimensions of about 4.2 to 10 cm across.

There are 13 residues in the CDR3. The ends lost 10 bases at V and 7 bases at J; junction bases unmatched: 10. This clonotype was seen at least ten times. The antigen is unknown. Notes on the study in general: Only about 8-25% of top clones showed up in all five tumor regions. Lesser overlap characterized tumor-adjacent and tumor-blood pairs relative to tumor region pairs.

TCR beta cDNA was reverse-transcribed from roughly 520 ng of total RNA. The reaction used a constant-region primer and ProtoScript II reverse transcriptase. Libraries covering TCR beta were generated through three nested multiplex PCR rounds (using a slightly modified ARM-PCR). Rounds one and two of PCR, each of roughly 11 cycles, were primed with TRBV1-TRBV30 forward primers and a C-beta reverse primer. TCRdb independently ran MiXCR on the multiplex PCR reads; one entry per CDR3 protein. This table holds tens of thousands of distinct CDR3 sequences, about 71% found once. Both RNA and DNA were isolated together from around 20-30 mg of bulk tissue that had not been sorted. Every tumor sample analyzed contained over 75% viable tumor cells.

The source material was liver tumor tissue from sampling region 4. Subset noted: tumor region T4, right-lateral pole. This clonotype originated in a man aged 40-55 years with primary liver carcinoma and hepatitis B virus infection. The chain recombines TRBV12-3 or TRBV12-4 with TRBJ2-1; TRBD2 aligns across 7 bases. CDR3 nucleotides: TGTGCCACAGGTGTCTGGGGGGGTAATGAGCAGTTCTTC. Its protein is CATGVWGGNEQFF.